Below are 26 T cell receptor beta chains sequenced from a single sample in a study of identical twins. TCRdb ran MiXCR on the 5' RACE reads and lists one entry per CDR3 protein. The top ten hold less than 0.35% of the sample, which has approximately 1.8 million distinct CDR3 sequences, roughly a third seen once. The specimen was cord blood. The receptors shown here come from a newborn girl in good health.

The J gene is TRBJ2-1, the V gene TRBV5-1; D possibly uses TRBD1 or TRBD2 (6 bases each). The J call is doubtful: the DNA matches TRBJ2-7 better. The CDR3 length is 15 residues. Per germline, CDR1 SGHRS and CDR2 YFSETQ. CDR3 protein: CASSCRGRDSYEQYF. The CDR3 nucleotides read TGCGCCAGCAGCTGTCGGGGGCGGGATTCCTACGAGCAGTACTTC.

The chain employs TRBV20-1 and TRBJ1-5, with a weak D call TRBD1 (6 bases). The CDR3 loop spans 15 amino acids. Trimming cost V 1 base and J 2 bases, with 12 bases left between them. Germline V gene lookup returns CDR1 DFQATT and CDR2 SNEGSKA (reference sequence). In nucleotides, the CDR3 is TGCAGTGCTAGAGGCCAGGGGTGGGGCAATCAGCCCCAGCATTTT. It yields the protein CSARGQGWGNQPQHF.

The chain uses TRBV10-3 and TRBJ2-3; 7 bases map to TRBD2. V gave up 4 bases and J gave up 0 bases; unmatched junction bases: 4. Germline values: CDR1 ENHRY, CDR2 SYGVKD. The CDR3 covers 15 residues. The CDR3, as DNA: TGTGCCATCAGTGCAGCGGGACCTAGCACAGATACGCAGTATTTT. Residues: CAISAAGPSTDTQYF.

This sequence joins TRBV5-6 and TRBJ1-1, with a weak D call TRBD1 (6 bases). The V end was cut by 1 base, the J end by 4 bases, with 11 bases between. This CDR3 spans 14 amino acids. The V gene's germline CDR1 is SGHDT and CDR2 YYEEEE. DNA for the CDR3: TGTGCCAGCAGCTTGCGACAGGTCGGCACTGAAGCTTTCTTT. Protein product: CASSLRQVGTEAFF. Supplemented by reference TRBV5-6 and TRBJ1-1, the full variable domain reads DAGVTQSPTHLIKTRGQQVTLRCSPKSGHDTVSWYQQALGQGPQFIFQYYEEEERQRGNFPDRFSGHQFPNYSSELNVNALLLGDSALYLCASSLRQVGTEAFFGQGTRLTVV.

This chain links TRBV27 with TRBJ2-2, with a weak D call TRBD2 (6 bases). The length of the CDR3 is 18 residues. The ends were cut back, 1 base at V and 0 bases at J, with 15 bases in the middle. From germline, CDR1 is MNHEY and CDR2 SMNVEV (reference sequence). The CDR3 nucleotides read TGTGCCAGCAGTTTATTGCGGTCGGCGGGATCGAACACCGGGGAGCTGTTTTTT. As protein: CASSLLRSAGSNTGELFF.

The rearrangement links TRBV18 to TRBJ2-5; TRBD2 matches 8 bases. In germline, CDR1 is KGHSH, CDR2 LQKENI. The CDR3 is 15 amino acids. The V segment lost 1 base and the J segment 11 bases; nucleotides outside the gene matches: 12. The CDR3 DNA reads as TGTGCCAGCTCACCACTAGCGGGGTCCGAGAATGAGCAGTACTTC. Encoded protein: CASSPLAGSENEQYF. The full variable domain, its missing parts supplied by reference TRBV18 and TRBJ2-5, is NAGVMQNPRHLVRRRGQEARLRCSPMKGHSHVYWYRQLPEEGLKFMVYLQKENIIDESGMPKERFSAEFPKEGPSILRIQQVVRGDSAAYFCASSPLAGSENEQYFGPGTRLLVL.

This clonotype has more than one count but fewer than ten. The V call is TRBV20-1, the J call TRBJ2-3, with a tentative D call TRBD2 (6 bases). This CDR3 region has 14 residues. With 2 bases removed from V and 2 bases from J, the gap between germline ends came to 11 bases. Looked up from germline, CDR1 is DFQATT and CDR2 is SNEGSKA (reference sequence). The CDR3 sequence is CSARWAGNTDTQYF. The CDR3 bases are TGCAGTGCTAGATGGGCGGGAAACACAGATACGCAGTATTTT.

The chain couples TRBV30 to TRBJ2-3; tentatively, D is TRBD2 (5 bases). Germline CDR1 and CDR2: GTSNPN and SVGIG (reference sequence). The V end lost 6 bases, the J end lost 1 base, and 14 bases lay between the germline ends. The CDR3 has 14 amino acids. DNA of the CDR3: TGTGCCTGTCACGAGGGTGGCGGCACAGATACGCAGTATTTT. Protein: CACHEGGGTDTQYF.

The V call is TRBV7-2, the J call TRBJ1-1, with 10 bases aligning to TRBD1. The V gene's germline CDR1 is SGHTA and CDR2 FQGNSA. The length of the CDR3 is 16 residues. V lost 0 bases to trimming and J lost 8 bases; unmatched junction nucleotides: 9. The CDR3 DNA reads as TGTGCCAGCAGCTTAGCGTCGGGAAGACAGGGGGCCGAAGCTTTCTTT. Translating it yields CASSLASGRQGAEAFF.

The chain joins TRBV7-9 to TRBJ1-1; no definite D call. Trimming removed 7 bases at V and 1 base at J, with 13 bases between. This CDR3 has 14 residues. Germline CDR1 SEHNR, CDR2 FQNEAQ (reference sequence). CDR3 sequence (DNA): TGTGCCAGCACCTCGGACCCTAGGAACACTGAAGCTTTCTTT. Its protein product is CASTSDPRNTEAFF.

This chain joins TRBV5-1 and TRBJ2-5; 15 nucleotides align to TRBD2. Germline assignment: CDR1 SGHRS and CDR2 YFSETQ. The V gene end was trimmed by 2 bases and the J gene end by 11 bases; junction bases not matched to a gene: 13. The CDR3 has 17 residues. The CDR3 sequence: CASSLPRTSGGANEQYF. Written as DNA, the CDR3 is TGCGCCAGCAGCTTACCGCGGACTAGCGGGGGGGCCAATGAGCAGTACTTC.

Only a few counts were recorded for this clonotype. The gene calls are TRBV4-2 and TRBJ2-3; 8 positions match TRBD2. The CDR3 is made up of 16 amino acids. In germline, CDR1 is LGHNA, CDR2 YNFKEQ. Trimming at V came to 4 bases and at J to 3 bases, leaving 9 bases not matched to a gene. CDR3 DNA: TGTGCCAGCAGCCTTAGCGGGGCCCCGCCGACAGATACGCAGTATTTT. As protein: CASSLSGAPPTDTQYF.

The CDR3 DNA reads as TGTGCCAGTAGTATGGGAGGGGATGAGCAGTTCTTC. Its translation is CASSMGGDEQFF. V usage is TRBV19 and J usage is TRBJ2-1, with 7 bases lining up with TRBD2. Germline V CDR1 and CDR2: LNHDA, SQIVND (reference sequence). V dropped 3 bases and J dropped 8; count of bases not matched to a gene: 1. The CDR3 has 12 residues. The complete variable domain, with remaining parts taken from reference TRBV19 and TRBJ2-1, reads DGGITQSPKYLFRKEGQNVTLSCEQNLNHDAMYWYRQDPGQGLRLIYYSQIVNDFQKGDIAEGYSVSREKKESFPLTVTSAQKNPTAFYLCASSMGGDEQFFGPGTRLTVL.

The gene calls are TRBV27 and TRBJ2-7; 12 positions agree with TRBD1. Germline V gene sequence: CDR1 MNHEY, CDR2 SMNVEV (reference sequence). The CDR3 runs 15 residues. Trimming cost V 2 bases and J 7 bases; bases outside gene matches: 6. Written as DNA, the CDR3 is TGTGCCAGCAGTTTAAGGGGACAGGGGGCGCGGGAGCAGTACTTC. This encodes CASSLRGQGAREQYF.

This clonotype came up a few times. The rearrangement links TRBV5-1 to TRBJ1-2; D perhaps matches TRBD1 (5 bases). The CDR3 consists of 16 residues. CDR1 is SGHRS, CDR2 YFSETQ, per germline. Trimming took off 0 bases at V and 4 bases at J, with 16 bases between the two ends. The CDR3 nucleotides are TGCGCCAGCAGCTTGGATGGTGGGGCCTCGGGCTATGGCTACACCTTC. It translates to CASSLDGGASGYGYTF.

This clonotype was seen more than once but under ten times. The chain combines TRBV6-1 with TRBJ2-3; 7 bases map to TRBD2. J was trimmed by 4 bases and V by 7 bases; bases with no gene match: 8. This CDR3 has 14 residues. CDR1 and CDR2 (germline): MNHNS, SASEGT. The CDR3 nucleotides read TGTGCCAGCACTAGCGGCCGATCGCCAGATACGCAGTATTTT. Protein: CASTSGRSPDTQYF.

The table lists this clonotype with a few counts. The chain has TRBV4-1 and TRBJ2-1; D is unresolved. CDR1 and CDR2 (germline): MGHRA, YSYEKL. V lost 0 bases, J lost 10 bases, and 16 bases lay in between. The CDR3 loop spans 15 amino acids. CDR3 nucleotide sequence: TGCGCCAGCAGCCAAGATTTGAACTACCTCTACGAGCAGTTCTTC. It yields the protein CASSQDLNYLYEQFF.

This clonotype was observed a few times. V is TRBV20-1 and J is TRBJ2-7; perhaps TRBD1 as D (5 bases). This CDR3 is 11 amino acids long. The germline CDR1 and CDR2 sequences are DFQATT and SNEGSKA (reference sequence). V lost 3 bases and J 5 bases, leaving 8 bases between the germline ends. CDR3 DNA: TGCAGTGCTAGCAGGGTCGACGAGCAGTACTTC. As protein: CSASRVDEQYF.

This rearrangement joins TRBV5-1 to TRBJ1-2, with 9 nucleotides matching TRBD1. Germline V lookup: CDR1 SGHRS, CDR2 YFSETQ. J lost 1 base, V lost 7 bases, and 8 bases had no gene match. This CDR3 has 15 residues. The CDR3 DNA reads as TGCGCCAGCGACCCGGGACAGGGAGTTAACTATGGCTACACCTTC. It is translated as CASDPGQGVNYGYTF.

This clonotype was found a few times. This chain connects TRBV5-1 to TRBJ2-5; the D gene is possibly TRBD2 (5 bases). This CDR3 contains 13 residues. CDR1 and CDR2 (germline): SGHRS, YFSETQ. V was pared by 4 bases and J by 5 bases, with 12 bases between. CDR3 in DNA: TGCGCCAGCAGCCCGGGATTCGCGGAGACCCAGTACTTC. Protein: CASSPGFAETQYF.

The chain joins TRBV27 to TRBJ2-5, with D possibly being TRBD2 (7 bases). Germline V lookup: CDR1 MNHEY, CDR2 SMNVEV (reference sequence). The ends were cut back, 9 bases at V and 4 bases at J, with 21 bases in the middle. The CDR3 sequence is 15 residues long. Here the CDR3 reads CARGGRQERGETQYF. As DNA, the CDR3 is TGTGCCAGGGGGGGGCGACAGGAGCGCGGAGAGACCCAGTACTTC.

In this sample, this clonotype turned up a few times. The V gene is TRBV4-2, the J gene TRBJ2-7; the match to TRBD1 covers 9 bases. Trimming removed 2 bases from V and 3 bases from J; junction bases left unmatched: 2. From germline, CDR1 is LGHNA and CDR2 YNFKEQ. The CDR3 consists of 14 residues. The CDR3 reads CASSQPTGGYEQYF. The DNA for the CDR3 is TGTGCCAGCAGCCAACCGACAGGGGGCTACGAGCAGTACTTC.

This chain connects TRBV7-9 to TRBJ1-2, with D perhaps matching TRBD1 (5 bases). This CDR3 has 12 amino acids. V was trimmed by 4 bases and J by 8 bases, leaving 11 bases between them. Germline values: CDR1 SEHNR, CDR2 FQNEAQ (reference sequence). The CDR3 bases are TGTGCCAGCAGCTCCAGGGTGGGAGGCTACACCTTC. Its translation: CASSSRVGGYTF.

The chain carries TRBV12-3 or TRBV12-4 and TRBJ1-1; D is unresolved. Trimming left V 3 bases short and J 4 bases short, with 9 bases between. CDR3 length: 13 residues. Here the CDR3 reads CASSFGGFTEAFF. As DNA, the CDR3 is TGTGCCAGCAGTTTCGGCGGGTTCACTGAAGCTTTCTTT.

This clonotype was observed at least ten times. A junction end diverges from the germline sequence, so it may reflect a read error. V usage is TRBV5-1 and J usage is TRBJ2-5, with unresolved D. The CDR3 is made up of 14 amino acids. Germline CDR1 SGHRS, CDR2 YFSETQ. The CDR3 bases are TGTGCCAGCAGTTTGGTCGGATTCCAAGAGACCCAGTACTTC. It codes for CASSLVGFQETQYF.

This clonotype showed up just a few times. The chain is built from TRBV4-2 and TRBJ2-3; the D is unclear. This CDR3 has 17 amino acids. From germline, CDR1 is LGHNA and CDR2 YNFKEQ. V lost 0 bases, J lost 1 base, and 14 bases lay in between. As DNA, the CDR3 is TGTGCCAGCAGCCAAGAAATTCGTAGGTTTCGCACAGATACGCAGTATTTT. Translation: CASSQEIRRFRTDTQYF.